The 9 T cell receptor beta chains below were found in one sample sequenced in a study of graft-versus-host responses after intestinal transplantation. Which antigens these TCRs recognize remains unknown. Using immunoSEQ multiplex PCR, the repertoire was profiled, and TCRdb retains in-frame clones only, with some absent. In the table there are approximately 80,000 clones, about 88% of which are singletons. The starting material was unstimulated CD4+ T cells sorted from spleen or lymph node cells, obtained before intestinal transplant. These receptors were obtained from a human donor who received an intestinal transplant.

The chain employs TRBV19 and TRBJ1-5; no definite D call. Germline V gene lookup returns CDR1 LNHDA and CDR2 SQIVND (reference sequence). The CDR3 runs to 17 residues. The V end was cut by 5 bases, the J end by 0 bases, with 17 bases between. This CDR3 is CASSLFLAGYSNQPQHF. The CDR3 region has the DNA TGTGCCAGTAGTTTGTTTTTGGCCGGGTATAGCAATCAGCCCCAGCATTTT.

This sequence joins TRBV6-6 and TRBJ1-1; possible D gene TRBD1, 6 bases. The CDR3 is made up of 13 amino acids. Trimming removed 6 bases at V and 2 bases at J, with 10 bases between. Germline CDR1 MNHNY, CDR2 SVGAGI (reference sequence). The CDR3 spells CASRSTGNTEAFF. The CDR3 DNA sequence: TGTGCCAGCAGATCGACAGGCAACACTGAAGCTTTCTTT.

To note about this clone: The sample holds other DNA sequences that translate to the same CDR3. The genes are TRBV5-1 and TRBJ2-3; TRBD2 agrees at 7 bases. The V segment lost 2 bases and the J segment 0 bases; nucleotides outside the gene matches: 0. The CDR3 loop spans 14 amino acids. Germline V lookup: CDR1 SGHRS, CDR2 YFSETQ. The CDR3 DNA is TGCGCCAGCAGCTTCGGGGGGAGCACAGATACGCAGTATTTT. This encodes CASSFGGSTDTQYF.

The chain couples TRBV25-1 to TRBJ1-2; 10 positions agree with TRBD1. The trim removed 7 bases at V and 7 bases at J, leaving 6 bases unmatched. The CDR3 is 13 residues long. Germline V lookup: CDR1 MGHDK, CDR2 SYGVNS. The CDR3 spells CASKGTGDRGYTF. The CDR3 bases are TGTGCCAGCAAAGGGACAGGGGACCGTGGCTACACCTTC.

This clone has just a few counts. The chain combines TRBV19 with TRBJ1-5; D might be TRBD1 (5 bases). CDR3 size: 14 residues. Germline loops: CDR1 LNHDA, CDR2 SQIVND (reference sequence). V shed 5 bases and J shed 7 bases, with 15 bases lying between them. CDR3 residues: CASSLGVEGQPQHF. CDR3 sequence (DNA): TGTGCCAGTAGTTTGGGGGTGGAGGGGCAGCCCCAGCATTTT.

J is TRBJ2-3 and V is TRBV27; tentative D call: TRBD2 (6 bases). Per germline, CDR1 MNHEY and CDR2 SMNVEV (reference sequence). V lost 3 bases, J lost 0 bases, and 13 bases lay in between. This CDR3 has 16 residues. DNA for the CDR3: TGTGCCAGCAGTTTTCTTTTGGCGGGGAGCACAGATACGCAGTATTTT. It specifies CASSFLLAGSTDTQYF.

The chain's CDR3 is CASSTSDRGEQFF. The CDR3 bases are TGTGCCAGCAGCACCTCCGACAGGGGGGAGCAGTTCTTC. The rearrangement joins TRBV21-1 to TRBJ2-1; the D segment call TRBD1 is taken from the table without a DNA check. TRBV21-1 is marked as a pseudogene. The CDR3 covers 13 residues.

The rearrangement joins TRBV7-8 to TRBJ2-2; possibly TRBD1 for D (6 bases). The germline V and J ends were trimmed by 5 bases and 3 bases, with 13 bases remaining between them. CDR1 is SGHVS, CDR2 FQNEAQ, per germline. The length of the CDR3 is 15 residues. The CDR3 is CASSPPGVYTGELFF. Written as DNA, the CDR3 is TGTGCCAGCAGCCCGCCAGGGGTATACACCGGGGAGCTGTTTTTT.

The chain joins TRBV29-1 to TRBJ2-1, with D perhaps matching TRBD1 (5 bases). Germline CDR1 is SQVTM and CDR2 is ANQGSEA. V was pared by 3 bases and J by 7 bases, with 10 bases between. This CDR3 region has 12 residues. CDR3 in DNA: TGCAGCGTTGACCAGGGTCCTAATGAGCAGTTCTTC. Its translation is CSVDQGPNEQFF.